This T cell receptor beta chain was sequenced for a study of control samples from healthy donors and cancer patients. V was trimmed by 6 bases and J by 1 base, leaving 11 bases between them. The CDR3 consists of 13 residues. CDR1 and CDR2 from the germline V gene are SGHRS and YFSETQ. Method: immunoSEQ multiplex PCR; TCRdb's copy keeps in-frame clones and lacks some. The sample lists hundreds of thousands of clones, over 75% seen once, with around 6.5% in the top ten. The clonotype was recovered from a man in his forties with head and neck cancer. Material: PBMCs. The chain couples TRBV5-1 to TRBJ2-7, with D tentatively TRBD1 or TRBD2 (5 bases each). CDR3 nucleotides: TGCGCCAGCAAACGGGACGAATCCTACGAGCAGTACTTC. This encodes CASKRDESYEQYF.